Below, 31 T cell receptor beta chains from the same sample are listed, as sequenced in a study of cytomegalovirus exposure and HLA in healthy donors. Measured with immunoSEQ multiplex PCR; TCRdb has only the in-frame clones, and not every one. The table records 200,000 or so clones, more than 75% of them present only once. Material for sequencing was PBMCs. All receptors come from a woman between 18 and 29 years old in good health and CMV-seropositive.

V usage is TRBV9 and J usage is TRBJ2-1, with 8 bases lining up with TRBD2. V was pared by 0 bases and J by 6 bases, with 8 bases of the junction left unmatched. The length of the CDR3 is 16 residues. Germline V gives CDR1 SGDLS, CDR2 YYNGEE. Written as DNA, the CDR3 is TGTGCCAGCAGCGTAGCTTGGCGGGAGGTATTCAATGAGCAGTTCTTC. Translating it yields CASSVAWREVFNEQFF. Variable domain in full (rest from reference TRBV9 and TRBJ2-1): DSGVTQTPKHLITATGQRVTLRCSPRSGDLSVYWYQQSLDQGLQFLIQYYNGEERAKGNILERFSAQQFPDLHSELNLSSLELGDSALYFCASSVAWREVFNEQFFGPGTRLTVL.

J is TRBJ1-2 and V is TRBV6-6; no definite D call. Trimming removed 0 bases from V and 7 bases from J, with 9 bases in between. CDR1 and CDR2 (germline): MNHNY, SVGAGI (reference sequence). This CDR3 has 13 amino acids. The CDR3 region is CASSYSEGGGYTF. CDR3 coding DNA: TGTGCCAGCAGTTACTCGGAGGGTGGTGGCTACACCTTC.

The J gene is TRBJ1-2, the V gene TRBV7-9; tentative D call: TRBD1 (5 bases). The germline V gene encodes CDR1 SEHNR and CDR2 FQNEAQ (reference sequence). V shed 5 bases and J shed 10 bases, with 23 bases lying between them. The CDR3 sequence is 15 residues long. The CDR3 DNA reads TGTGCCAGCAGCGGTACTGGGGGGAGACTTCAGGACTACACCTTC. Protein: CASSGTGGRLQDYTF. The full variable domain, its missing parts supplied by reference TRBV7-9 and TRBJ1-2, is DTGVSQNPRHKITKRGQNVTFRCDPISEHNRLYWYRQTLGQGPEFLTYFQNEAQLEKSRLLSDRFSAERPKGSFSTLEIQRTEQGDSAMYLCASSGTGGRLQDYTFGSGTRLTVV.

This sequence joins TRBV28 and TRBJ1-4, with a weak D call TRBD1 (5 bases). The CDR3 loop spans 21 amino acids. Germline lookup yields CDR1 MDHEN and CDR2 SYDVKM. Trimming removed 6 bases from V and 2 bases from J, with 31 bases in between. In DNA form, the CDR3 reads TGTGCCAGCAGGGGGCTGAAAGGGTGGTCTAGGGGCTTCTGGACTAATGAAAAACTGTTTTTT. Protein: CASRGLKGWSRGFWTNEKLFF.

The J gene is TRBJ2-1, the V gene TRBV5-1, with 11 positions matching TRBD2. Germline V lookup: CDR1 SGHRS, CDR2 YFSETQ. V lost 3 bases, J lost 10 bases, and 12 bases stayed unmatched. The CDR3 extends over 16 amino acids. This CDR3 is CASSSNQLAGAGEQFF. For the CDR3, the DNA is TGCGCCAGCAGCTCGAATCAACTAGCGGGAGCCGGGGAGCAGTTCTTC. The whole variable domain, remainder taken from reference TRBV5-1 and TRBJ2-1, is KAGVTQTPRYLIKTRGQQVTLSCSPISGHRSVSWYQQTPGQGLQFLFEYFSETQRNKGNFPGRFSGRQFSNSRSEMNVSTLELGDSALYLCASSSNQLAGAGEQFFGPGTRLTVL.

The chain carries TRBV4-1 and TRBJ1-1; 8 bases map to TRBD1. This CDR3 contains 16 residues. V gave up 0 bases and J gave up 3 bases; unmatched junction bases: 6. Per the germline V gene, CDR1 is MGHRA and CDR2 is YSYEKL. The CDR3 is CASSQEHRGGYTEAFF. CDR3 DNA sequence: TGCGCCAGCAGCCAAGAGCACAGGGGGGGATACACTGAAGCTTTCTTT.

This chain connects TRBV19 to TRBJ1-2; a weak D match, TRBD1 (5 bases). The CDR3 sequence is 16 residues long. V was pared by 2 bases and J by 6 bases, with 19 bases between. The germline gives CDR1 LNHDA, CDR2 SQIVND (reference sequence). The CDR3 bases are TGTGCCAGTAGTATAAGGCGGCAGGGAAGCTTTGATGGCTACACCTTC. Translated: CASSIRRQGSFDGYTF.

The chain is built from TRBV14 and TRBJ1-2; possibly TRBD1 for D (6 bases). This CDR3 has 16 residues. The V end was cut by 0 bases, the J end by 4 bases, with 15 bases between. Per germline, CDR1 SGHDN and CDR2 FVKESK. CDR3 DNA: TGTGCCAGCAGCCAAGAGTCAGGGGATGTAGTCTATGGCTACACCTTC. Amino acids: CASSQESGDVVYGYTF.

The J gene is TRBJ2-7, the V gene TRBV4-2; the D gene is possibly TRBD1 (7 bases). This CDR3 spans 18 amino acids. Germline V lookup: CDR1 LGHNA, CDR2 YNFKEQ. Trimming left V 1 base short and J 2 bases short, with 21 bases between. This CDR3 reads CASSQAQGGGGTPYEQYF. The CDR3 region has the DNA TGTGCCAGCAGCCAAGCTCAGGGGGGAGGAGGGACCCCCTACGAGCAGTACTTC.

V and J are TRBV23-1 and TRBJ2-7; tentatively, D is TRBD1 (6 bases). TRBV23-1 is assigned to the ORF class and has an uncertain function. The CDR3 consists of 18 residues. V lost 1 base to trimming and J lost 3 bases, with 22 bases between them. In DNA, the CDR3 is TGCGCCAGCAGTCAATACGAAGGACAGATTACTGGAAACTACGAGCAGTACTTC. Amino acid sequence: CASSQYEGQITGNYEQYF.

The chain recombines TRBV5-5 with TRBJ2-7; D is ambiguous. The CDR3 contains 14 residues. V was pared by 3 bases and J by 2 bases, with 12 bases between. Germline CDR1 SGHKS, CDR2 YYEKEE (reference sequence). The CDR3 is CASSSRLSTYEQYF. Written as DNA, the CDR3 is TGTGCCAGCAGCTCGCGACTGAGTACCTACGAGCAGTACTTC. Looking up the rest from reference TRBV5-5 and TRBJ2-7 gives the full variable domain: DAGVTQSPTHLIKTRGQQVTLRCSPISGHKSVSWYQQVLGQGPQFIFQYYEKEERGRGNFPDRFSARQFPNYSSELNVNALLLGDSALYLCASSSRLSTYEQYFGPGTRLTVT.

V is TRBV6-1 and J is TRBJ1-2; possibly TRBD1 for D (5 bases). V gave up 3 bases and J gave up 2 bases, with 10 bases separating them. Germline CDR1 and CDR2: MNHNS and SASEGT. This CDR3 comprises 14 residues. The CDR3 region has the DNA TGTGCCAGCAGTGAGCGGGGGACCAACTATGGCTACACCTTC. Its translation: CASSERGTNYGYTF.

This clone was seen just once. The chain combines TRBV7-9 with TRBJ2-7; TRBD2 aligns across 8 bases. V shed 5 bases and J 4 bases; nucleotides not matched to a gene: 10. The CDR3 consists of 15 residues. Germline loops: CDR1 SEHNR, CDR2 FQNEAQ (reference sequence). The CDR3 DNA reads as TGTGCCAGCAGCACCAATAGCGGGAAGAAGTACGAGCAGTACTTC. Amino acids: CASSTNSGKKYEQYF.

The chain is built from TRBV5-4 and TRBJ2-5, with a weak D call TRBD2 (6 bases). There are 15 residues in the CDR3. Germline lookup yields CDR1 SGHNT and CDR2 YYREEE (reference sequence). Deletions cut 0 bases from V and 4 bases from J, with 13 bases between. The CDR3 DNA sequence: TGTGCCAGCAGCTTGGGTGGGGGGACCCCAGAGACCCAGTACTTC. This gives the protein CASSLGGGTPETQYF.

Note on this clone: This same CDR3 is encoded by further DNA sequences in the sample. This chain joins TRBV28 and TRBJ2-5; 7 bases match TRBD1. The CDR3 has 14 residues. The V gene end was trimmed by 5 bases and the J gene end by 2 bases; junction bases not matched to a gene: 5. Looked up from germline, CDR1 is MDHEN and CDR2 is SYDVKM. The DNA of the CDR3 is TGTGCCAGCAGTCCGGGACAGTCACAAGAGACCCAGTACTTC. Residues: CASSPGQSQETQYF.

The genes are TRBV7-9 and TRBJ2-1, with TRBD1 as a possible D gene (5 bases). Deletions cut 1 base from V and 7 bases from J, with 8 bases between. Germline V gene data show CDR1 as SEHNR and CDR2 as FQNEAQ (reference sequence). The CDR3 loop spans 13 amino acids. The CDR3 region is CASSLGQINEQFF. The CDR3 DNA follows: TGTGCCAGCAGCTTAGGACAGATTAATGAGCAGTTCTTC.

This chain connects TRBV28 to TRBJ2-5; possible D gene TRBD1, 5 bases. The CDR3 is 14 amino acids. The germline V gene has CDR1 MDHEN and CDR2 SYDVKM. V lost 1 base, J lost 5 bases, and 11 bases lay in between. This CDR3 is CASSLSREGETQYF. The DNA of the CDR3 is TGTGCCAGCAGTTTATCCAGGGAAGGGGAGACCCAGTACTTC.

V and J are TRBV4-1 and TRBJ2-7; D unresolved. Trimming shortened V by 1 base and J by 5 bases, and 15 bases separated the two germline ends. Germline CDR1 reads MGHRA; CDR2 reads YSYEKL. The CDR3 spans 15 residues. The CDR3 nucleotides are TGCGCCAGCAGCCAAGTAGCCAGTTCTTTGAACGAGCAGTACTTC. As protein: CASSQVASSLNEQYF.

The J gene is TRBJ1-5, the V gene TRBV28; D not certain. Germline CDR1 reads MDHEN; CDR2 reads SYDVKM. The CDR3 sequence is 13 residues long. The V end lost 6 bases, the J end lost 0 bases, and 6 bases lay between the germline ends. The chain's CDR3 is CASRRYSNQPQHF. The CDR3 region has the DNA TGTGCCAGCAGGCGGTATAGCAATCAGCCCCAGCATTTT.

This sequence joins TRBV9 and TRBJ2-1; TRBD2 agrees at 7 bases. The V gene end was trimmed by 3 bases and the J gene end by 0 bases; junction bases not matched to a gene: 6. CDR1 is SGDLS, CDR2 YYNGEE, per germline. The CDR3 has 16 residues. The CDR3, as DNA: TGTGCCAGCAGCGCCCCGGGACTAAGCTCCTACAATGAGCAGTTCTTC. This sequence encodes CASSAPGLSSYNEQFF.

The chain employs TRBV18 and TRBJ1-2; 7 nucleotides agree with TRBD1. Looked up from germline, CDR1 is KGHSH and CDR2 is LQKENI. Trimming removed 2 bases from V and 3 bases from J; junction bases left unmatched: 12. This CDR3 region has 17 residues. The CDR3 nucleotides read TGTGCCAGCTCACCATTGGACAGGACCGTCGGACACTATGGCTACACCTTC. Translation: CASSPLDRTVGHYGYTF.

The chain is built from TRBV7-9 and TRBJ2-3, with 12 bases matching TRBD2. The junction had 12 bases not matched to a gene; V was cut back by 6 bases and J by 5 bases. Germline loops: CDR1 SEHNR, CDR2 FQNEAQ (reference sequence). The CDR3 covers 17 residues. The DNA of the CDR3 is TGTGCCAGCAGGCCTCCGGGACTAGCGGGTGGGATAGATACGCAGTATTTT. This translates into CASRPPGLAGGIDTQYF.

The chain carries TRBV30 and TRBJ1-5; TRBD1 is a possible D gene (6 bases). The germline V and J ends were trimmed by 2 bases and 6 bases, with 23 bases remaining between them. In germline, CDR1 is GTSNPN, CDR2 SVGIG (reference sequence). The CDR3 spans 17 residues. CDR3 nucleotides: TGTGCCTGGAGTCCGGGGGAGGGGGGTTTTTACGGTCAGCCCCAGCATTTT. Amino acid sequence: CAWSPGEGGFYGQPQHF.

J is TRBJ2-7 and V is TRBV19, with 10 bases identical to TRBD2. This CDR3 is 15 amino acids long. The germline gives CDR1 LNHDA, CDR2 SQIVND (reference sequence). J gave up 2 bases and V 6 bases, and 7 bases lay outside the gene matches. As DNA, the CDR3 is TGTGCCAGTAGCTTCCTAGCGGGGGAGACCTACGAGCAGTACTTC. Translated: CASSFLAGETYEQYF. Based on the CDR3 plus reference TRBV19 and TRBJ2-7, the full variable domain is DGGITQSPKYLFRKEGQNVTLSCEQNLNHDAMYWYRQDPGQGLRLIYYSQIVNDFQKGDIAEGYSVSREKKESFPLTVTSAQKNPTAFYLCASSFLAGETYEQYFGPGTRLTVT.

This chain joins TRBV7-3 and TRBJ2-3, with 11 bases identical to TRBD2. CDR3 length: 18 amino acids. Germline CDR1 SGHTA, CDR2 FQGTGA. The ends lost 5 bases at V and 1 base at J; junction bases unmatched: 11. CDR3 sequence: CASSPAVGSGRGTDTQYF. In DNA form, the CDR3 reads TGTGCCAGCAGCCCCGCCGTGGGTAGCGGGAGGGGCACAGATACGCAGTATTTT.

This rearrangement joins TRBV11-3 to TRBJ2-2, with D hard to call. Germline values: CDR1 SGHNT, CDR2 YENEEA. The CDR3 loop spans 14 amino acids. V lost 3 bases and J lost 3, with 8 bases in between. The chain's CDR3 is CASSFWRDTGELFF. The CDR3 DNA follows: TGTGCCAGCAGCTTCTGGAGAGACACCGGGGAGCTGTTTTTT.

This chain joins TRBV28 and TRBJ2-5, with 13 positions matching TRBD2. This CDR3 is built from 16 residues. After removal of 6 bases from V and 5 bases from J, the junction contained 9 bases not matched to a gene. Germline CDR1 MDHEN, CDR2 SYDVKM. The CDR3 here is CASSGGLAGDVETQYF. CDR3 coding DNA: TGTGCCAGCAGCGGAGGACTAGCGGGAGATGTGGAGACCCAGTACTTC.

V is TRBV5-4 and J is TRBJ2-5, with 7 bases identical to TRBD2. Trimming cost V 4 bases and J 3 bases; bases outside gene matches: 12. The CDR3 is 16 residues long. Germline-derived CDR1 and CDR2 are SGHNT and YYREEE (reference sequence). The CDR3 loop reads CASSQSAGGEEETQYF. In DNA, the CDR3 is TGTGCCAGCAGCCAATCTGCTGGGGGGGAGGAAGAGACCCAGTACTTC.

The gene calls are TRBV9 and TRBJ1-1; 7 bases are a match to TRBD1. V trimming: 4 bases; J trimming: 1 base; junction bases outside the gene matches: 10. The CDR3 has 16 amino acids. Looked up from germline, CDR1 is SGDLS and CDR2 is YYNGEE. This chain's CDR3 is CASSTDREGGNTEAFF. For the CDR3, the DNA is TGTGCCAGCAGCACCGACAGGGAAGGGGGGAACACTGAAGCTTTCTTT.

The rearrangement joins TRBV9 to TRBJ2-1; 14 bases align to TRBD2. The CDR3 is 18 residues long. V was pared by 4 bases and J by 3 bases, with 9 bases of the junction left unmatched. Germline CDR1 SGDLS, CDR2 YYNGEE. CDR3 in DNA: TGTGCCAGCAGCTTGGGACTAGCGGGAGAACGAGTCTACAATGAGCAGTTCTTC. It yields the protein CASSLGLAGERVYNEQFF.

The V call is TRBV28, the J call TRBJ1-1; 10 bases match TRBD1. CDR3 length: 13 amino acids. V shed 8 bases and J 5 bases; nucleotides not matched to a gene: 5. CDR1 and CDR2 from the germline V gene are MDHEN and SYDVKM. The DNA for the CDR3 is TGTGCCAGCCGGGACAGGGGTTTAACTGAAGCTTTCTTT. This translates into CASRDRGLTEAFF. Full variable domain (remainder filled in from reference TRBV28 and TRBJ1-1): DVKVTQSSRYLVKRTGEKVFLECVQDMDHENMFWYRQDPGLGLRLIYFSYDVKMKEKGDIPEGYSVSREKKERFSLILESASTNQTSMYLCASRDRGLTEAFFGQGTRLTVV.